A single sample gave rise to the 6 T cell receptor beta chains below, sequenced in a study of CD8 T cells in Susac syndrome. Reverse transcription of about 0.5 to 1 ug RNA used random hexamers. TCRdb re-analysed the immunoSEQ multiplex PCR reads in MiXCR, keeping a single row per CDR3 protein. The repertoire holds about 190,000 distinct CDR3 sequences, with roughly 94% as singletons. Sequenced input: CD8+ T cells from PBMCs. Receptors were obtained from a human donor with Susac syndrome.

This clonotype has just one count. V gene TRBV6-1 combines with J gene TRBJ2-3; 12 bases match TRBD2. V lost 6 bases to trimming and J lost 0 bases; unmatched junction nucleotides: 10. In germline, CDR1 is MNHNS, CDR2 SASEGT. CDR3 size: 18 residues. CDR3 in DNA: TGTGCCAGCAGGGAAACTAGCGGGGGGCCCTCAAGCACAGATACGCAGTATTTT. As protein: CASRETSGGPSSTDTQYF.

The rearrangement uses TRBV25-1 and TRBJ1-2, with a weak D call TRBD1 (5 bases). This CDR3 is 18 amino acids long. Germline lookup yields CDR1 MGHDK and CDR2 SYGVNS. V was shortened by 1 base and J by 5 bases, with 23 bases between the two germline ends. The CDR3 loop is CASSEWRGVAGREYGYTF. The CDR3 coding sequence is TGTGCCAGCAGTGAATGGCGAGGCGTGGCAGGGCGGGAATATGGCTACACCTTC.

This clonotype was picked up one time. The chain links TRBV24-1 to TRBJ2-1, with D possibly being TRBD1 (6 bases). Germline V gene data show CDR1 as KGHDR and CDR2 as SFDVKD. Trimming removed 1 base at V and 10 bases at J, with 10 bases between. The length of the CDR3 is 13 residues. The CDR3: CATSDFPGHEQFF. The CDR3 region has the DNA TGTGCCACCAGTGATTTCCCGGGACACGAGCAGTTCTTC.

This chain connects TRBV24-1 to TRBJ2-1; D remains unclear. V was trimmed by 3 bases and J by 6 bases, leaving 5 bases between them. CDR1 is KGHDR, CDR2 SFDVKD, per germline. This CDR3 has 12 amino acids. This chain's CDR3 is CATSDLSNEQFF. CDR3 coding DNA: TGTGCCACCAGTGATCTTAGCAATGAGCAGTTCTTC.

The DNA of the CDR3 is TGCGCCAGCAGCCCTTCGGACAGGGGCAATCAGCCCCAGCATTTT. Amino acid sequence: CASSPSDRGNQPQHF. The genes are TRBV4-1 and TRBJ1-5; 8 nucleotides agree with TRBD1. Losses at the gene ends were 4 bases for V and 2 bases for J; bases not matched to a gene: 4. The germline V gene has CDR1 MGHRA and CDR2 YSYEKL. The CDR3 runs to 15 residues.

V usage is TRBV29-1 and J usage is TRBJ2-1, with a possible D match to TRBD2 (5 bases). Trimming took off 5 bases at V and 8 bases at J, with 19 bases between the two ends. Germline values: CDR1 SQVTM, CDR2 ANQGSEA. The CDR3 extends over 14 amino acids. CDR3 sequence (DNA): TGCAGCGTTCGTTGGGCTACCGAGAGGGATGAGCAGTTCTTC. Amino acid sequence: CSVRWATERDEQFF.